Below, 5 T cell receptor beta chains from the same sample are listed, as sequenced in a study of blood T cell repertoires in COVID-19. The data were produced by immunoSEQ multiplex PCR, yet TCRdb's version contains in-frame clones alone and is incomplete. This table holds under 200,000 clones, about 88% found once. Sequenced material: peripheral blood. The origin of the receptors is a man between 60 and 75 years old with COVID-19, enrolled during active disease.

V and J are TRBV4-2 and TRBJ2-1, with TRBD2 matching over 11 bases. Germline V gene sequence: CDR1 LGHNA, CDR2 YNFKEQ. V gave up 2 bases and J gave up 5 bases; unmatched junction bases: 8. The CDR3 is made up of 17 amino acids. CDR3 sequence (DNA): TGTGCCAGCAGCCAACCACCCGGGACTAGCGGTAACAATGAGCAGTTCTTC. This gives the protein CASSQPPGTSGNNEQFF.

The rearrangement links TRBV7-9 to TRBJ1-2; D might be TRBD1 (5 bases). V dropped 5 bases and J dropped 4 bases, with 14 bases sitting between them. The germline V gene encodes CDR1 SEHNR and CDR2 FQNEAQ (reference sequence). The CDR3 has 14 residues. This CDR3 is CASSPGQGPYGYTF. The DNA of the CDR3 is TGTGCCAGCAGCCCCGGCCAGGGCCCCTATGGCTACACCTTC.

The chain has TRBV9 and TRBJ2-7, with 9 bases lining up with TRBD1. The length of the CDR3 is 14 residues. CDR1 is SGDLS and CDR2 is YYNGEE in the germline V gene. Trimming cost V 4 bases and J 6 bases; bases outside gene matches: 8. CDR3 sequence: CASSTRTGVGEQYF. The CDR3 coding sequence is TGTGCCAGCAGCACACGGACAGGGGTAGGCGAGCAGTACTTC.

This chain uses TRBV5-1 with TRBJ1-1, with D unclear. This CDR3 contains 14 residues. Between the trimmed V and J ends, which lost 4 bases and 0 bases, there was a span of 10 bases. Germline CDR1 SGHRS, CDR2 YFSETQ. The CDR3 spells CASSLRTVNTEAFF. The CDR3 DNA sequence: TGCGCCAGCAGCCTGCGTACAGTGAACACTGAAGCTTTCTTT. The variable domain in full, with the rest retrieved from reference TRBV5-1 and TRBJ1-1, is KAGVTQTPRYLIKTRGQQVTLSCSPISGHRSVSWYQQTPGQGLQFLFEYFSETQRNKGNFPGRFSGRQFSNSRSEMNVSTLELGDSALYLCASSLRTVNTEAFFGQGTRLTVV.

This chain links TRBV29-1 with TRBJ2-3; no definite D call. CDR3 size: 12 residues. Germline V gene data show CDR1 as SQVTM and CDR2 as ANQGSEA. The V end was cut by 6 bases, the J end by 5 bases, with 12 bases between. CDR3 DNA: TGCAGCGTCGACTCACCCCAAGATACGCAGTATTTT. Translating gives CSVDSPQDTQYF.